This T cell receptor (beta chain) was observed in a study of OX40 agonist ivuxolimab in advanced cancers. Background on the study: Patients were dosed with the agonistic anti-OX40 (CD134) antibody ivuxolimab.

Only in-frame clones appear in the TCRdb table, and some are missing; sequencing was by immunoSEQ multiplex PCR. The table has around 64,000 clones, around nine tenths seen once. The germline gives CDR1 MGHRA, CDR2 YSYEKL. This CDR3 is built from 16 residues. With V trimmed by 5 bases and J by 5 bases, 10 bases remained unmatched. This clone came up once. The receptor comes from an adult with an advanced solid tumor such as melanoma, head and neck, liver or kidney cancer. The input for sequencing was CD4+ or CD8+ T cells sorted from blood, taken in a trial of the OX40 agonist ivuxolimab. The chain has TRBV4-1 and TRBJ2-7; TRBD2 matches at 12 bases. The CDR3, as DNA: TGCGCCAGCAGCATATATCCTCGGACTAGCGGGGACGAGCAGTACTTC. The encoded protein is CASSIYPRTSGDEQYF.